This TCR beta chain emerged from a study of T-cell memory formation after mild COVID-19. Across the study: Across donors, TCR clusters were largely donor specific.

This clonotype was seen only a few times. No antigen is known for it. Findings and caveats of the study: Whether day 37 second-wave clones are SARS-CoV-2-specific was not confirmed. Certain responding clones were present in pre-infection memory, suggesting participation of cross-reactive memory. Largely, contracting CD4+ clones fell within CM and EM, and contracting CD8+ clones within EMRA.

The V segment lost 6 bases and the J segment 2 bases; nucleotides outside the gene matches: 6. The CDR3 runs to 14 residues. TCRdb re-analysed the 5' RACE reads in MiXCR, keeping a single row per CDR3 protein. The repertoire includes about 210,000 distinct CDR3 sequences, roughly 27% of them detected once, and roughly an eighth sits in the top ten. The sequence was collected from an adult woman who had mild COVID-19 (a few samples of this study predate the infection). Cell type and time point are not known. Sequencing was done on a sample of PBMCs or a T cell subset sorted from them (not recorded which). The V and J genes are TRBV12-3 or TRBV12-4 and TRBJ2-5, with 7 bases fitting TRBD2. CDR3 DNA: TGTGCCAGCAGAGTAGCGGGTCTGCAAGAGACCCAGTACTTC. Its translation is CASRVAGLQETQYF.